This T cell receptor beta chain appears in the sequencing data of a study of blood T cell repertoires in COVID-19. Using immunoSEQ multiplex PCR, the repertoire was profiled, and TCRdb retains in-frame clones only, with some absent. The sample has about 220,000 clones, approximately 83% seen once. Germline CDR1 SGHRS, CDR2 YFSETQ. V was cut by 3 bases and J by 1 base, with 8 bases left in between. The CDR3 covers 13 residues. The TCR comes from an older woman with acute or convalescent COVID-19. V gene TRBV5-1 combines with J gene TRBJ2-7; D is unresolved. Material: peripheral blood. CDR3 sequence: CASSYGISYEQYF. DNA for the CDR3: TGCGCCAGCAGCTATGGCATATCCTACGAGCAGTACTTC.